The entry that follows covers one T cell receptor beta chain sequence. Its antigen is currently unknown. Source study methods: A classifier for distant metastasis in papillary thyroid cancer was constructed using CDR3 differences observed across clinicopathological groups. Using MiXCR, TCRdb reanalyzed the PCR reads. The V and J calls were determined by TCRdb, not by the authors. This repertoire shows 15,000 to 18,000 clones, 20% to 30% found once; its top ten account for less than 15%. V dropped 4 bases and J dropped 1; count of bases not matched to a gene: 3. The CDR3 spans 16 residues. Germline V gene data show CDR1 as MNHEY and CDR2 as SMNVEV (reference sequence). Thyroid surgery had not been preceded by any treatment in any patient. This specimen comes from a study of metastatic and nonmetastatic thyroid tumors. Study findings and constraints: Patients with malignant thyroid tumors reportedly had significantly higher TCR beta diversity than those with benign nodules, in blood and tumor.

The material sequenced was tumor tissue. This clonotype was obtained from a female donor with papillary thyroid cancer or a benign thyroid nodule (not recorded which). Some clones in this sample may be carry-over from other donors' samples. The chain links TRBV27 to TRBJ2-3, with 12 bases aligning to TRBD2. The CDR3 region is CASSSRLAGGTDTQYF. CDR3 nucleotide sequence: TGTGCCAGCAGTTCGCGACTAGCGGGAGGCACAGATACGCAGTATTTT.